This entry concerns a single T cell receptor beta chain. This CDR3 region has 13 residues. Germline V gene data show CDR1 as SGHVS and CDR2 as FQNEAQ. V was shortened by 4 bases and J by 5 bases, with 11 bases between the two germline ends. Clones were read by immunoSEQ multiplex PCR, and TCRdb kept only the in-frame ones, dropping some. The repertoire holds a few hundred thousand clones, with around 86% as singletons. The data belong to a study of blood T cell repertoires in COVID-19. The chain employs TRBV7-8 and TRBJ2-5; a possible D gene is TRBD1 (5 bases). Sequenced sample: PBMCs or T cells enriched from blood (not recorded which). The source is a woman aged 45-65 years who had recovered from COVID-19. The CDR3 loop is CASSSQVRETQYF. CDR3 DNA sequence: TGTGCCAGCAGCTCACAGGTTCGGGAGACCCAGTACTTC.